These 21 T cell receptor beta chains were all obtained from the same sample, sequenced in a study of T cell responses to AZD1222 COVID-19 vaccine. Only in-frame clones appear in the TCRdb table, and some are missing; sequencing was by immunoSEQ multiplex PCR. The data contain around 85,000 clones, under 90% of them singletons. The material sequenced was peripheral blood, taken 28 days after the second AZD1222 dose. The receptors stem from an adult who received the AZD1222 COVID-19 vaccine.

This chain joins TRBV11-2 and TRBJ2-1; unclear D gene. Trimming stripped 7 bases from V and 6 bases from J, with 16 bases between. The CDR3 consists of 14 residues. Germline V gene data show CDR1 as SGHAT and CDR2 as FQNNGV. This chain's CDR3 is CASTISARLNEQFF. Here the CDR3 DNA reads TGTGCCAGCACCATCTCGGCCAGACTCAATGAGCAGTTCTTC.

The chain recombines TRBV4-1 with TRBJ2-5; D is ambiguous. Germline CDR1 is MGHRA and CDR2 is YSYEKL. CDR3 size: 13 residues. The germline V and J ends were trimmed by 1 base and 2 bases, with 5 bases remaining between them. DNA for the CDR3: TGCGCCAGCAGCCAAGGGCCTCAAGAGACCCAGTACTTC. This translates into CASSQGPQETQYF.

V is TRBV30 and J is TRBJ2-1; unclear D gene. Trimming pared 3 bases from V and 9 bases from J, leaving 12 bases between. The CDR3 loop spans 12 amino acids. In germline, CDR1 is GTSNPN, CDR2 SVGIG (reference sequence). CDR3: CAWSPGSAEQFF. In nucleotides, the CDR3 is TGTGCCTGGAGCCCCGGGTCCGCTGAGCAGTTCTTC.

The chain recombines TRBV4-1 with TRBJ2-1; D is unclear. This CDR3 spans 15 amino acids. Germline V lookup: CDR1 MGHRA, CDR2 YSYEKL. V lost 0 bases and J 3 bases, leaving 9 bases between the germline ends. DNA for the CDR3: TGCGCCAGCAGCCAAGAAGAGCTTTACTACAATGAGCAGTTCTTC. Translating gives CASSQEELYYNEQFF.

This chain links TRBV3-1 (or the pseudogene TRBV3-2) with TRBJ1-6; D gene unclear. V gave up 8 bases and J gave up 9 bases, with 11 bases separating them. Germline V CDR1 and CDR2: LGHDT, YNNKEL (reference sequence). The CDR3 consists of 12 residues. The CDR3 protein is CASQGGGSPLHF. CDR3 nucleotides: TGTGCCAGCCAAGGTGGCGGTTCACCCCTCCACTTT.

The chain combines TRBV29-1 with TRBJ1-2, with TRBD1 matching over 8 bases. Germline CDR1 is SQVTM and CDR2 is ANQGSEA. V shed 6 bases and J 8 bases; nucleotides not matched to a gene: 8. This CDR3 has 12 amino acids. The CDR3 DNA follows: TGCAGCGTCCGGATGGACAGGGACGGCTACACCTTC. Translating it yields CSVRMDRDGYTF.

The chain recombines TRBV11-2 with TRBJ1-5; tentatively, D is TRBD1 (6 bases). The CDR3 runs to 15 residues. CDR1 SGHAT and CDR2 FQNNGV come from the germline V gene. Trimming shortened V by 5 bases and J by 4 bases, and 15 bases separated the two germline ends. CDR3 DNA: TGTGCCAGCAGCCTATTGGGGGGCCGAAATCAGCCCCAGCATTTT. Its translation: CASSLLGGRNQPQHF.

The rearrangement joins TRBV28 to TRBJ2-7; D unclear. Trimming cost V 4 bases and J 2 bases, with 15 bases left between them. Germline lookup yields CDR1 MDHEN and CDR2 SYDVKM. The CDR3 extends over 15 amino acids. CDR3 protein: CASSSPRRQPYEQYF. CDR3 coding DNA: TGTGCCAGCAGTTCGCCCCGCCGACAACCCTACGAGCAGTACTTC.

This clone was detected only once. This chain links TRBV18 with TRBJ2-5; possibly TRBD2 for D (6 bases). V dropped 3 bases and J dropped 5 bases, with 7 bases sitting between them. In germline, CDR1 is KGHSH, CDR2 LQKENI. The CDR3 totals 12 residues. CDR3 sequence reads: CASSPAGETQYF. The DNA of the CDR3 is TGTGCCAGCTCACCGGCGGGGGAGACCCAGTACTTC.

This chain links TRBV19 with TRBJ2-5, with a possible D match to TRBD2 (6 bases). Trimming pared 3 bases from V and 8 bases from J, leaving 10 bases between. The germline V gene has CDR1 LNHDA and CDR2 SQIVND (reference sequence). This CDR3 comprises 12 residues. CDR3 in DNA: TGTGCCAGTAGTATGTGGAGGGGCACCCAGTACTTC. As protein: CASSMWRGTQYF.

In the case of this clone: In the same sample, other DNA sequences code for this CDR3. The chain is built from TRBV5-4 and TRBJ2-2, with a tentative D call TRBD1 (6 bases). The V gene lost 2 bases and the J gene lost 3 bases, with 8 bases spanning the gap. Germline CDR1 SGHNT, CDR2 YYREEE (reference sequence). CDR3 size: 14 residues. The CDR3, as DNA: TGTGCCAGCAGCTTTACAGGGTACACCGGGGAGCTGTTTTTT. Its translation: CASSFTGYTGELFF.

The chain couples TRBV5-4 to TRBJ1-1; TRBD1 matches 7 bases. Per the germline V gene, CDR1 is SGHNT and CDR2 is YYREEE (reference sequence). V trimming: 5 bases; J trimming: 0 bases; junction bases outside the gene matches: 4. This CDR3 is 14 amino acids long. CDR3 nucleotides: TGTGCCAGCAGAGGGACAGCAATGAACACTGAAGCTTTCTTT. It encodes CASRGTAMNTEAFF. The whole variable domain, filled in from reference TRBV5-4 and TRBJ1-1, reads ETGVTQSPTHLIKTRGQQVTLRCSSQSGHNTVSWYQQALGQGPQFIFQYYREEENGRGNFPPRFSGLQFPNYSSELNVNALELDDSALYLCASRGTAMNTEAFFGQGTRLTVV.

This rearrangement joins TRBV7-2 to TRBJ1-5; D gene unclear. Per the germline V gene, CDR1 is SGHTA and CDR2 is FQGNSA. The length of the CDR3 is 15 residues. V was pared by 1 base and J by 3 bases, with 10 bases between. CDR3: CASSLVRGNNQPQHF. The CDR3 coding sequence is TGTGCCAGCAGCTTAGTACGGGGAAACAATCAGCCCCAGCATTTT.

The gene calls are TRBV3-1 (or the pseudogene TRBV3-2) and TRBJ1-6; 9 nucleotides line up with TRBD1. The CDR3 extends over 17 amino acids. The V gene end was trimmed by 4 bases and the J gene end by 5 bases; junction bases not matched to a gene: 9. Germline CDR1 reads LGHDT; CDR2 reads YNNKEL (reference sequence). The DNA for the CDR3 is TGTGCCAGCAGCCTAGGACAGGGGAGGATCAATAATTCACCCCTCCACTTT. It translates to CASSLGQGRINNSPLHF.

The chain joins TRBV30 to TRBJ1-4; the D is unclear. Trimming cost V 3 bases and J 4 bases, with 12 bases left between them. Germline CDR1 GTSNPN, CDR2 SVGIG (reference sequence). The CDR3 extends over 14 amino acids. The CDR3 region is CAWSRKGGNEKLFF. DNA of the CDR3: TGTGCCTGGAGCCGAAAGGGTGGTAATGAAAAACTGTTTTTT.

The rearrangement uses TRBV11-2 and TRBJ2-4, with TRBD2 matching over 11 bases. The CDR3 is 13 residues long. Looked up from germline, CDR1 is SGHAT and CDR2 is FQNNGV. V lost 5 bases, J lost 11 bases, and 5 bases stayed unmatched. The CDR3 sequence: CASSLAGGIVQYF. The CDR3, as DNA: TGTGCCAGCAGCCTAGCGGGGGGCATCGTTCAGTACTTC.

This chain links TRBV18 with TRBJ2-7, with D unclear. The CDR3 loop spans 15 amino acids. CDR1 is KGHSH and CDR2 is LQKENI in the germline V gene. The V end was cut by 2 bases, the J end by 6 bases, with 17 bases between. CDR3 sequence reads: CASSPMVGTRTEQYF. CDR3 nucleotide sequence: TGTGCCAGCTCACCAATGGTGGGTACTCGAACCGAGCAGTACTTC.

The chain recombines TRBV28 with TRBJ1-3, with D uncertain. This CDR3 has 15 amino acids. Germline CDR1 is MDHEN and CDR2 is SYDVKM. V was clipped by 2 bases and J by 0 bases, with 8 bases between them. For the CDR3, the DNA is TGTGCCAGCAGTTTAGTCAAGAGCTCTGGAAACACCATATATTTT. Its protein is CASSLVKSSGNTIYF. Variable domain in full (rest from reference TRBV28 and TRBJ1-3): DVKVTQSSRYLVKRTGEKVFLECVQDMDHENMFWYRQDPGLGLRLIYFSYDVKMKEKGDIPEGYSVSREKKERFSLILESASTNQTSMYLCASSLVKSSGNTIYFGEGSWLTVV.

V and J are TRBV6-5 and TRBJ1-2; 7 bases map to TRBD1. Germline V CDR1 and CDR2: MNHEY, SVGAGI. This CDR3 comprises 15 residues. The V gene end was trimmed by 6 bases and the J gene end by 4 bases; junction bases not matched to a gene: 11. In DNA form, the CDR3 reads TGTGCCAGCAGACCAGCGGGACAGCAATTCTATGGCTACACCTTC. Amino acids: CASRPAGQQFYGYTF.

The chain is built from TRBV3-1 (or the pseudogene TRBV3-2) and TRBJ1-3; possible D gene TRBD1, 5 bases. The CDR3 has 14 residues. With 1 base removed from V and 4 bases from J, the gap between germline ends came to 8 bases. Per germline, CDR1 LGHDT and CDR2 YNNKEL (reference sequence). CDR3 in amino acids: CASSQARTGNTIYF. CDR3 sequence (DNA): TGTGCCAGCAGCCAAGCTAGGACAGGAAACACCATATATTTT.

The V call is TRBV30, the J call TRBJ2-1, with D hard to call. CDR3 size: 10 residues. The germline V gene encodes CDR1 GTSNPN and CDR2 SVGIG (reference sequence). V gave up 0 bases and J gave up 15 bases, with 9 bases separating them. In nucleotides, the CDR3 is TGTGCCTGGAGTGTCGCGGATTTGTTCTTC. The encoded protein is CAWSVADLFF.